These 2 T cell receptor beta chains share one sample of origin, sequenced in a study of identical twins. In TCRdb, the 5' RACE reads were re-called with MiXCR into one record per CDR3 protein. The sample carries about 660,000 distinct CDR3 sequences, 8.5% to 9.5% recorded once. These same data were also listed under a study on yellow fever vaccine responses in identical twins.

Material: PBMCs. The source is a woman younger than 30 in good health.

For the CDR3, the DNA is TGCGCCAGCAGCCAAGACAGGGGGGCGGCGGGCGAGGAGACCCAGTACTTC. It specifies CASSQDRGAAGEETQYF. V gene TRBV4-3 combines with J gene TRBJ2-5, with a weak D call TRBD1 (7 bases). V was shortened by 0 bases and J by 5 bases, with 19 bases between the two germline ends. CDR1 and CDR2 (germline): LGHNA, YSLEER. This CDR3 spans 17 amino acids.

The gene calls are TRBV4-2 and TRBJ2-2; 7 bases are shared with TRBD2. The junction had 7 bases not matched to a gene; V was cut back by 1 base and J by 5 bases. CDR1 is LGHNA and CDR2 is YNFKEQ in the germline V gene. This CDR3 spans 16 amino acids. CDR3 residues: CASSQVHLAVTGELFF. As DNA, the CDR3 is TGTGCCAGCAGCCAAGTTCATCTAGCGGTGACCGGGGAGCTGTTTTTT.